The subject of this entry is one T cell receptor (beta chain). Its recognized antigen is unknown. The input lacks base qualities; no much larger clone sits a single base away. This entry comes from a study of T-cell memory formation after mild COVID-19 (TCRdb year 2021). Regarding the complete study: Most TCR sequence clusters were specific to one of the two donors. T-cell clones expanding and contracting after mild COVID-19 in a couple of donors were tracked by longitudinal TCRalpha and TCRbeta repertoire sequencing. Two young, previously healthy adult volunteers, one female and one male, were included in the cohort.

TCRdb shows the sequencer as Illumina NovaSeq 6000. TCRalpha and TCRbeta cDNA libraries were constructed by 5'RACE with constant-segment primers, with sample barcodes and unique molecular identifiers being introduced. RNA was extracted from every sample with Trizol reagent. Library amplification was performed in two PCR steps, and a second sample barcode and Illumina TruSeq adapters were introduced in the second step. Sequencing of libraries was performed on an Illumina NovaSeq with 2 x 150 bp paired-end reads. As for the authors' bioinformatics: With migec v1.2.7, reads were demultiplexed and then collapsed into UMI-guided consensus sequences. Using mixcr v2.1.11, the UMI consensuses were aligned to TRA and TRB V and J templates and assembled into clonotypes. Clonotypes were classified as expanded or contracted when called significant by both edgeR and NoisET, with noise models trained on biological replicates. For edgeR calls, the thresholds were a false discovery rate-adjusted p below 0.01 and a log2 fold-change of 1. As an exploratory analysis of dynamics, max-normalized trajectories of the 1000 most abundant clonotypes were examined by PCA with hierarchical clustering. Separately sequenced CD4+ and CD8+ repertoires were used to assign a CD4 or CD8 phenotype to each responding clone. TCRdb passed the public sequencing reads through fastp at Q25 and MiXCR, retaining productive beta sequences. CDR3 protein duplicates are merged, each entry listing the most common genes and DNA. The V and J calls reflect TCRdb's pipeline rather than the authors' work. This sample gives 220,000 or so distinct CDR3 sequences in total; over 7.5% of them show up just once. The top ten clonotypes cover roughly 3.5% of the sample.

Overall results and qualifications from the work: Contracting CD4+ clones turned up mainly in the CM and EM memory subsets, whereas EMRA was where CD8+ clones were enriched. Only a couple of mild cases were covered in the study, and larger cohorts including severe cases with pre-infection samples were considered necessary. Clones contracting from day 15 to 85 had balanced CD4/CD8 phenotypes, while a second wave expanding from day 15 to 37 was biased towards CD4+. Whether the second-wave clones peaking on day 37 were SARS-CoV-2 specific was not confirmed. Some responding clones were found in pre-infection memory, which suggests that pre-existing cross-reactive memory T cells took part in the SARS-CoV-2 response.

PBMCs were isolated by Ficoll-Paque density gradient centrifugation. At the junction V is shortened by 4 bases and J by 5 bases; bases outside the gene matches: 7. CDR1 LGHNA and CDR2 YNFKEQ are derived from the germline V gene. From the cysteine up to the phenylalanine, the CDR3 has a length of 15 residues. Only the CDR3 part of the read is kept: 45 bases, read in frame from the first base. The specimen was PBMCs or a T cell subset sorted from them (not recorded which). The chain employs TRBV4-2 and TRBJ2-5, and TRBD2 aligns with 10 junction nucleotides. The TCR was taken from a man aged 18-30 years who had mild COVID-19 (a few samples of this study predate the infection). The sample titles of this study are shuffled in the database, so cell type and time point are left out; the donor was told from shared clones. CDR3 region: CASSRGTSDKETQYF. In nucleotide form, the sequence is TGTGCCAGCAGCCGAGGGACTAGCGATAAGGAGACCCAGTACTTC.